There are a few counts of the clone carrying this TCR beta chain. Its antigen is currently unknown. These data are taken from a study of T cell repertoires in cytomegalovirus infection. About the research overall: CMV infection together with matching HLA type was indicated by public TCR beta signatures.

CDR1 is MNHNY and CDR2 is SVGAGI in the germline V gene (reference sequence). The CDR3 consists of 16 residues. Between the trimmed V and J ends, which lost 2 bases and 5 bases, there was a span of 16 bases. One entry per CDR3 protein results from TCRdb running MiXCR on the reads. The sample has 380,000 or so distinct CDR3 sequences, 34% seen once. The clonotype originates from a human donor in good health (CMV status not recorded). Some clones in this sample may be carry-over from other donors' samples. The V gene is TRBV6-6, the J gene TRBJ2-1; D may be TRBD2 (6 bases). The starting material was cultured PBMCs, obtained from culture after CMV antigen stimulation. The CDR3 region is CASSYGWLARNNEQFF. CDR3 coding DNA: TGTGCCAGCAGTTACGGTTGGCTAGCGAGAAACAATGAGCAGTTCTTC.